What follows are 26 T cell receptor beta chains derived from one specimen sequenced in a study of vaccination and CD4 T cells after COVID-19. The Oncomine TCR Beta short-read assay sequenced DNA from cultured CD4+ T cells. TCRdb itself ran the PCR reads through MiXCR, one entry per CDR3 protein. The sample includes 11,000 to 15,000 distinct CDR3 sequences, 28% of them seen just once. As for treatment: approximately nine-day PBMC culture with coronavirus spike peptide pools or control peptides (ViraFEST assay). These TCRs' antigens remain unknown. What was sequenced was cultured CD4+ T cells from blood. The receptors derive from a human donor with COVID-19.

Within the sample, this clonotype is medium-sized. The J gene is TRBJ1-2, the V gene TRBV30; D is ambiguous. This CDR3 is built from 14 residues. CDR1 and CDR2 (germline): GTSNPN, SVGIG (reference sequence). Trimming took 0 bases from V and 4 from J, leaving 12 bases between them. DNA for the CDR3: TGTGCCTGGAGTGTACTGGGCAGGACCTATGGCTACACCTTC. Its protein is CAWSVLGRTYGYTF.

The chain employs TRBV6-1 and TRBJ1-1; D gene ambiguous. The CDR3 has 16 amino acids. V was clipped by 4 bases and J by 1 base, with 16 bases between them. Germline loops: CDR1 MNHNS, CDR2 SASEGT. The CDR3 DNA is TGTGCCAGCAGTGTTGGAGGGTGGGAATGGAACACTGAAGCTTTCTTT. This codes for CASSVGGWEWNTEAFF.

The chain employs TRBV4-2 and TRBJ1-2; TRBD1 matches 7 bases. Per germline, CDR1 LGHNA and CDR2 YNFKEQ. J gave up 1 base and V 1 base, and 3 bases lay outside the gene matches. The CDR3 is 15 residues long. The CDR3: CASSQGDRNNYGYTF. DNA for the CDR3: TGTGCCAGCAGCCAAGGGGACAGAAATAACTATGGCTACACCTTC.

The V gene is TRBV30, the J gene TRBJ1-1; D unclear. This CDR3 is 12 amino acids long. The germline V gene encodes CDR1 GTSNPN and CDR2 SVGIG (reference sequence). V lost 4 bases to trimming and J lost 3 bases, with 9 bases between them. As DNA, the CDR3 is TGTGCCTGGACTTCGAGGGACACTGAAGCTTTCTTT. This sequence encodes CAWTSRDTEAFF.

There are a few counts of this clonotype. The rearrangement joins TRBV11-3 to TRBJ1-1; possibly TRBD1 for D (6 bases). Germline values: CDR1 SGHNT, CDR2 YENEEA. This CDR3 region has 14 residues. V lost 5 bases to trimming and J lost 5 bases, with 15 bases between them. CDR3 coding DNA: TGTGCCAGCAGCCCCTGGGGAGGGGGAACTGAAGCTTTCTTT. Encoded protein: CASSPWGGGTEAFF.

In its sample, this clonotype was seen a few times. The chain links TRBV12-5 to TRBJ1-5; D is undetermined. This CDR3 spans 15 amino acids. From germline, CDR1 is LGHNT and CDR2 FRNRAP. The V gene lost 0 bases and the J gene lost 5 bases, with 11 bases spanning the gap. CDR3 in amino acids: CASGLVQGSDQPQHF. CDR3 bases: TGTGCTAGTGGTTTGGTACAAGGGTCAGATCAGCCCCAGCATTTT. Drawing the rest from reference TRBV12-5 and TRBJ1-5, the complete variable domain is DARVTQTPRHKVTEMGQEVTMRCQPILGHNTVFWYRQTMMQGLELLAYFRNRAPLDDSGMPKDRFSAEMPDATLATLKIQPSEPRDSAVYFCASGLVQGSDQPQHFGDGTRLSIL.

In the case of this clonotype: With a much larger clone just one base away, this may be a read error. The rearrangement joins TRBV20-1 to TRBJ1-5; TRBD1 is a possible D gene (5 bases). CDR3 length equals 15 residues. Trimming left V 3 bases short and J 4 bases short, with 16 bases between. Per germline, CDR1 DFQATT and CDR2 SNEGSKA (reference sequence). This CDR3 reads CSARKQAMGNQPQHF. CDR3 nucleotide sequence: TGCAGTGCTAGGAAACAGGCGATGGGAAATCAGCCCCAGCATTTT.

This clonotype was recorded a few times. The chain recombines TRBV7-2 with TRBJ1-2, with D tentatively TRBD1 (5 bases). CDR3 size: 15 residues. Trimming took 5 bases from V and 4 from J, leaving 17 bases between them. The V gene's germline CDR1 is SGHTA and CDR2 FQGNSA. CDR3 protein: CASSPLWQGGYGYTF. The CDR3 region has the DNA TGTGCCAGCAGCCCTTTGTGGCAGGGAGGCTATGGCTACACCTTC. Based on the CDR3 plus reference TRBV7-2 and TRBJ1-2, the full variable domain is GAGVSQSPSNKVTEKGKDVELRCDPISGHTALYWYRQSLGQGLEFLIYFQGNSAPDKSGLPSDRFSAERTGGSVSTLTIQRTQQEDSAVYLCASSPLWQGGYGYTFGSGTRLTVV.

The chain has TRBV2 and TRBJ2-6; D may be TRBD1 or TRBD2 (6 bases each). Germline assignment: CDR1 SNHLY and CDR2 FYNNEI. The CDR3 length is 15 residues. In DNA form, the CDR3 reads TGTGCAAACAAAAGGGGGGAAACCGGGGCCAACGTCCTGACTTTC. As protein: CANKRGETGANVLTF.

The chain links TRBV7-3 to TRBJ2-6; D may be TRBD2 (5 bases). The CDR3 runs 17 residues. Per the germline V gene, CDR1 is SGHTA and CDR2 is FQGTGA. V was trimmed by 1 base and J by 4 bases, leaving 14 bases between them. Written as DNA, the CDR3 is TGTGCCAGCAGCTTAATTCCTAGCAGATCCGGGGCCAACGTCCTGACTTTC. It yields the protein CASSLIPSRSGANVLTF.

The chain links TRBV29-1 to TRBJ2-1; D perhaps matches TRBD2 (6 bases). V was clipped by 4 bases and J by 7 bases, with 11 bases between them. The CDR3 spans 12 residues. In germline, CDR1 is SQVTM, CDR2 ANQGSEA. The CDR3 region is CSVGLARNEQFF. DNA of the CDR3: TGCAGCGTTGGGCTAGCGAGAAATGAGCAGTTCTTC.

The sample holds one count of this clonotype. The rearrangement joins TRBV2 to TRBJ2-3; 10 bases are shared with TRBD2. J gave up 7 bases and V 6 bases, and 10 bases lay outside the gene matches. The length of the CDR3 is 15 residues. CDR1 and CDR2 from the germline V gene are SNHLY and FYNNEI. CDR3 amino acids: CASSVSGGARNTQYF. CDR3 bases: TGTGCCAGCAGCGTCAGCGGGGGGGCCAGGAATACGCAGTATTTT.

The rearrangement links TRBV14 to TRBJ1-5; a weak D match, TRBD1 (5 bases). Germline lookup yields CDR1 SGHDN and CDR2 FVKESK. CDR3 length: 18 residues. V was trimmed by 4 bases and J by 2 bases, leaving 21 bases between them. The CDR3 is CASSRGVAQNSGNQPQHF. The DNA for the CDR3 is TGTGCCAGCAGCCGAGGGGTCGCCCAAAACAGCGGCAATCAGCCCCAGCATTTT.

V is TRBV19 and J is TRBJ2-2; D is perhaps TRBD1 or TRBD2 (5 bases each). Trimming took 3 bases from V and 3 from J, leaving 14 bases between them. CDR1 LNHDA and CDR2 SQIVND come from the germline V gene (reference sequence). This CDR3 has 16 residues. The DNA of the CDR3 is TGTGCCAGTAGTATTAATTGGGACCCACACACCGGGGAGCTGTTTTTT. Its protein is CASSINWDPHTGELFF.

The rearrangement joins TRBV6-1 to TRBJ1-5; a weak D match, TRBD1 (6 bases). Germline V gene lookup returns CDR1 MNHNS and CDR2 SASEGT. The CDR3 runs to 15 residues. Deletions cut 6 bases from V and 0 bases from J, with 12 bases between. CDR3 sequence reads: CASRKQGNSNQPQHF. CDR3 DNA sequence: TGTGCCAGCAGGAAACAGGGAAATAGCAATCAGCCCCAGCATTTT.

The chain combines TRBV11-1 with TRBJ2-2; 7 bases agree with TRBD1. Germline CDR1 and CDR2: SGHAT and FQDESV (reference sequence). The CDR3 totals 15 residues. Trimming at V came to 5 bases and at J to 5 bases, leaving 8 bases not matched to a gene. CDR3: CASSPKGASTGELFF. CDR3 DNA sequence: TGTGCCAGCAGCCCCAAGGGGGCTTCGACCGGGGAGCTGTTTTTT.

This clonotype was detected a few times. The CDR3 DNA sequence: TGTGCCAGCAGTGACGCGGAGGGGATGGGTGAAGCTTTCTTT. It encodes CASSDAEGMGEAFF. This sequence joins TRBV6-1 and TRBJ1-1; tentatively, D is TRBD1 (5 bases). CDR1 and CDR2 (germline): MNHNS, SASEGT. The CDR3 extends over 14 amino acids. V was cut by 3 bases and J by 7 bases, with 15 bases left in between.

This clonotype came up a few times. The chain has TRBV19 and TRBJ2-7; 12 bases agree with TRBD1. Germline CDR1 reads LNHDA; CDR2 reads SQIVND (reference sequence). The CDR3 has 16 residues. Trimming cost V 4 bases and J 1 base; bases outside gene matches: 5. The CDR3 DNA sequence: TGTGCCAGTAGTAGCGGGACAGGGGGCGCGTCCTACGAGCAGTACTTC. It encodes CASSSGTGGASYEQYF.

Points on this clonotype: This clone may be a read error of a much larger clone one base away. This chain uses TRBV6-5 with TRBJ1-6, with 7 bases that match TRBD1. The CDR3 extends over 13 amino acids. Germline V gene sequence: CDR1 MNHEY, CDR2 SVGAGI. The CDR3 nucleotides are TGTGCCAGCAGGTACAGGGGAAATTCACCCCTCCGCTTT. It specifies CASRYRGNSPLRF.

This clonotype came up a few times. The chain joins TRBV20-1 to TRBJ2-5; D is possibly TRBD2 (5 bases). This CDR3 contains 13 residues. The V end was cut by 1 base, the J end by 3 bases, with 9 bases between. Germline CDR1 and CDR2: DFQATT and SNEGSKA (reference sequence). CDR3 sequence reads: CSARADGEETQYF. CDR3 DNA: TGCAGTGCTAGAGCAGACGGGGAAGAGACCCAGTACTTC.

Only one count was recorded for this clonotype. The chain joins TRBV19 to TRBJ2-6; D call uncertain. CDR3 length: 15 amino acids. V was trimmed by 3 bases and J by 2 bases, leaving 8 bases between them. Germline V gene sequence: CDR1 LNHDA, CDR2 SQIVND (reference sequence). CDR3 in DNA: TGTGCCAGTAGTATTTGGAGACCTGGGGCCAACGTCCTGACTTTC. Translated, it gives CASSIWRPGANVLTF.

The DNA of the CDR3 is TGTGCCAGCAGAACTGGGGCCGGCACTGGAAACACCATATATTTT. Its protein product is CASRTGAGTGNTIYF. The V call is TRBV6-1, the J call TRBJ1-3; tentative D call: TRBD1 (5 bases). Germline CDR1 MNHNS, CDR2 SASEGT. The CDR3 runs 15 residues. V lost 6 bases and J lost 2, with 14 bases in between.

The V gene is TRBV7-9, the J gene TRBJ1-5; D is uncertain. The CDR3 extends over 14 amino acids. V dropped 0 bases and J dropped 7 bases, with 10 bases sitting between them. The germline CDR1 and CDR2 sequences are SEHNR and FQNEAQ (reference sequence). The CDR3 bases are TGTGCCAGCAGCTTAGCGACCGGGCAACAGCCCCAGCATTTT. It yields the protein CASSLATGQQPQHF.

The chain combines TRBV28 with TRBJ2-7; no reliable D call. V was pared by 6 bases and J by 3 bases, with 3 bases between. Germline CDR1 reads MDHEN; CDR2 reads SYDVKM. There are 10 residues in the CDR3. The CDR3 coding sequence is TGTGCCAGCAGCGGCTACGAGCAGTACTTC. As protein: CASSGYEQYF.

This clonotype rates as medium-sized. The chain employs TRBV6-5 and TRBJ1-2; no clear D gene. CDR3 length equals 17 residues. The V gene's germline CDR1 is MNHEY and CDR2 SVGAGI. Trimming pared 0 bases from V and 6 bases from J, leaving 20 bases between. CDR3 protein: CASSYSFQNPTVHGYTF. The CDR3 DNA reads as TGTGCCAGCAGTTACTCGTTCCAAAACCCCACCGTCCATGGCTACACCTTC.

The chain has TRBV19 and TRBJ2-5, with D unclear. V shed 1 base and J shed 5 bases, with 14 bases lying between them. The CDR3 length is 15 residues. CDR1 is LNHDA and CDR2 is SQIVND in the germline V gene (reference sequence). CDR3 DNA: TGTGCCAGTAGTATAGTCCGGGCCCACGAGGAGACCCAGTACTTC. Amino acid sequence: CASSIVRAHEETQYF.